These T cell receptor beta chains were read from a single sample in a study of beta chain features in type 1 diabetes. Assay: immunoSEQ multiplex PCR; the TCRdb copy retains only in-frame clones and omits some. The data hold 500,000 to 850,000 clones, with over 12% observed a single time. The material sequenced was naive CD4+ T cells from blood. Every receptor here comes from a young man with type 1 diabetes. Both conserved end residues are part of each CDR3. The D gene is left open where the match is weak. Only some rows state a clone size, as once, few, many or a class for expanded clones.

D gene	V gene	J gene	clone size	CDR3 DNA	CDR3 protein
NA	TRBV10-3	TRBJ2-5	few	TGTGCCATCAGTGAAGGACAGGCCGGGGAGGGGGAGACCCAGTACTTC	CAISEGQAGEGETQYF
TRBD1	TRBV5-4	TRBJ1-2	NA	TGTGCCAGCAGCTTGGCGGACAGGGGGAACTATGGCTACACCTTC	CASSLADRGNYGYTF
NA	TRBV27	TRBJ1-4	NA	TGTGCCAGCAGGGGGCTCTTCAGTGGGACGGAAAAACTGTTTTTT	CASRGLFSGTEKLFF
TRBD2	TRBV30	TRBJ2-3	few	TGTGCCTGGAGTCCAACCTGGGACGGCCCCTTCCTGGCTAGCGGATTCCCTAGCACAGATACGCAGTATTTT	CAWSPTWDGPFLASGFPSTDTQYF
NA	TRBV10-3	TRBJ1-1	NA	TGTGCCATCAGTGAGTGGGAGGTGGGCACTGAAGCTTTCTTT	CAISEWEVGTEAFF
NA	TRBV9	TRBJ2-1	few	TGTGCCAGCAGCGTAGGCCGGGCCTCCTACAATGAGCAGTTCTTC	CASSVGRASYNEQFF
TRBD1	TRBV30	TRBJ2-7	NA	TGTGCCTGGAGCGACAGGGAACGGCAGTACTTC	CAWSDRERQYF
NA	TRBV7-2	TRBJ1-3	NA	TGTGCCAGCAGCCGGCTGGGGGACGCTGGCTCTGGAAACACCATATATTTT	CASSRLGDAGSGNTIYF
TRBD2	TRBV30	TRBJ2-2	NA	TGTGCCTGGAGTGTACGGGCGGGAGGTCATACCGGGGAGCTGTTTTTT	CAWSVRAGGHTGELFF
TRBD2	TRBV2	TRBJ2-1	few	TGTGCCAGCAGTGACCCCCCGACCGGGGGGGAGCAGTTCTTC	CASSDPPTGGEQFF
NA	TRBV30	TRBJ1-2	few	TGTGCCTGGAGTTCAGGGAACTATGGCTACACCTTC	CAWSSGNYGYTF
TRBD1	TRBV5-6	TRBJ1-2	NA	TGTGCCAGCAGCACTGGGACAGGGGATGGCTACACCTTC	CASSTGTGDGYTF
TRBD2	TRBV4-2	TRBJ2-7	few	TGTGCCAGCAGCCAAGAGCGAGCGGGAGGGCGGGGGCAGTACTTC	CASSQERAGGRGQYF
NA	TRBV6-5	TRBJ1-4	NA	TGTGCCAGCAGTTACTCAGCTAAACCTGGGGAAAAACTGTTTTTT	CASSYSAKPGEKLFF
NA	TRBV11-2	TRBJ2-1	few	TGTGCCAGCAGCTTAGGCATTAACAATGAGCAGTTCTTC	CASSLGINNEQFF
NA	TRBV29-1	TRBJ1-2	NA	TGCAGCGTTGTGGGTCAGCTCTATGGCTACACCTTC	CSVVGQLYGYTF
NA	TRBV15	TRBJ2-3	NA	TGTGCCACCAGCAGAGCCACCTCCAATACGCAGTATTTT	CATSRATSNTQYF
NA	TRBV19	TRBJ2-5	NA	TGTGCCAGTAGTACCCCAGGGGCATACGGGAAGACCCAGTACTTC	CASSTPGAYGKTQYF
NA	TRBV18	TRBJ2-5	NA	TGTGCCAGCTCACCACCGGGCAGCCCGGAGACCCAGTACTTC	CASSPPGSPETQYF
TRBD2	TRBV7-9	TRBJ2-1	few	TGTGCCAGCAGCTACACTAGCGGGAGGTTCCATGAGCAGTTCTTC	CASSYTSGRFHEQFF
NA	TRBV7-2	TRBJ2-3	NA	TGTGCCAGCAGCTTAACCGGGGATACGCAGTATTTT	CASSLTGDTQYF
TRBD1	TRBV6-5	TRBJ1-5	few	TGTGCCAGCAGTTATTCCGGACAGGGAGGACAGCCCCAGCATTTT	CASSYSGQGGQPQHF
NA	TRBV5-1	TRBJ2-5	few	TGCGCCAGCAGCTTGGAGGGCCGACAAGAGACCCAGTACTTC	CASSLEGRQETQYF
NA	TRBV19	TRBJ2-7	NA	TGTGCCAGTAGTTTGGCATCCCACCCCTACGAGCAGTACTTC	CASSLASHPYEQYF
TRBD2	TRBV5-6	TRBJ2-1	NA	TGTGCCAGCAGCTTGCCAGGCGGGAGTGAGCAGTTCTTC	CASSLPGGSEQFF
TRBD2	TRBV9	TRBJ2-7	NA	TGTGCCAGCAGCGCACTCGGGGAGGGTTCCTACGAGCAGTACTTC	CASSALGEGSYEQYF
TRBD1	TRBV15	TRBJ2-1	few	TGTGCCACCAGCTTCGGGGGGACAGGGTCCTACAATGAGCAGTTCTTC	CATSFGGTGSYNEQFF
TRBD2	TRBV7-2	TRBJ2-5	few	TGTGCCAGCAGCTCCGTAGGGACTAGCGGGAGGGAGACCCAGTACTTC	CASSSVGTSGRETQYF
NA	TRBV15	TRBJ2-1	NA	TGTGCCACCAGCAGAGATCGTGGGAGTCACTACAATGAGCAGTTCTTC	CATSRDRGSHYNEQFF
TRBD1	TRBV29-1	TRBJ2-7	few	TGCAGCTCAAGTCGGGGCAGGGGGCTTTCCTACGAGCAGTACTTC	CSSSRGRGLSYEQYF
NA	TRBV20-1	TRBJ2-7	NA	TGCAGTGCTCTCAGCGACTACGAGCAGTACTTC	CSALSDYEQYF
TRBD1	TRBV28	TRBJ2-3	NA	TGTGCCAGCAGCTATGCCCCCGGGCACAGGGGGCGAAACACAGATACGCAGTATTTT	CASSYAPGHRGRNTDTQYF
NA	TRBV4-1	TRBJ2-5	NA	TGCGCCAGCAGCCAAGTGCCTGGAAGAAGGGGGTGGGAGACCCAGTACTTC	CASSQVPGRRGWETQYF
TRBD1	TRBV5-6	TRBJ1-2	NA	TGTGCCAGCAGCTTGGGACAGGGGAACTATGGCTACACCTTC	CASSLGQGNYGYTF
NA	TRBV6-6	TRBJ1-6	few	TGTGCCAGCAGTTACCCGGCGAGTTTGGCCCTCCACTTT	CASSYPASLALHF
NA	TRBV30	TRBJ1-1	NA	TGTGCCTGGAGGTATAAAGGCGGGAACACTGAAGCTTTCTTT	CAWRYKGGNTEAFF
NA	TRBV18	TRBJ2-7	few	TGTGCCAGCTCCCCTTCCTCAGGGAGCTCCTACGAGCAGTACTTC	CASSPSSGSSYEQYF
NA	TRBV18	TRBJ1-1	NA	TGTGCCAGCTCACCACCGGCAGGGATGAACACTGAAGCTTTCTTT	CASSPPAGMNTEAFF
NA	TRBV7-2	TRBJ2-3	few	TGTGCCAGCAGCTACCACAGGGAAGATACGCAGTATTTT	CASSYHREDTQYF
NA	TRBV5-6	TRBJ1-5	few	TGTGCCAGCAGCTTGGAGGCAGGTCAGCCCCAGCATTTT	CASSLEAGQPQHF
NA	TRBV18	TRBJ1-1	few	TGTGCCAGCTCACCGGGGTCCTCCCTTTGGACTGAAGCTTTCTTT	CASSPGSSLWTEAFF
TRBD2	TRBV10-3	TRBJ2-1	few	TGTGCCATCAGGCAAGCGGGAGCCACCTACAATGAGCAGTTCTTC	CAIRQAGATYNEQFF
NA	TRBV5-1	TRBJ2-3	NA	TGCGCCAGCAGCTTCCGGACGGCAGATACGCAGTATTTT	CASSFRTADTQYF
TRBD2	TRBV19	TRBJ2-4	few	TGTGCCAGTAGTATAGTGGTTGCCGGGACTAGGAGTGAGAACATTCAGTACTTC	CASSIVVAGTRSENIQYF
TRBD2	TRBV27	TRBJ2-7	few	TGTGCCAGCAGTGATATATGGCGGGAGCCCTACGAGCAGTACTTC	CASSDIWREPYEQYF